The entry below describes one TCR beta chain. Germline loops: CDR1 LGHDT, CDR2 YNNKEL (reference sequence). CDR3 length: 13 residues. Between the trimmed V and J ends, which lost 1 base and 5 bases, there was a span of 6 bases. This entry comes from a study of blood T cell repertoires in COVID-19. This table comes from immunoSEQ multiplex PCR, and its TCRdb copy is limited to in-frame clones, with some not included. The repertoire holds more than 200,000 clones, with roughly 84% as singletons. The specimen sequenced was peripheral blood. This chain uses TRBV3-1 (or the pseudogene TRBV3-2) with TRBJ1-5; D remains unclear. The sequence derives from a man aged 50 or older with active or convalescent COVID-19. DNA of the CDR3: TGTGCCAGCAGCCAAGGTCCAGATCAGCCCCAGCATTTT. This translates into CASSQGPDQPQHF.